The rows below give T cell receptor beta chains drawn from one sample of a study of CD8+CD57+ T cells in acquired aplastic anemia. MiXCR, run by TCRdb on the reads, gives a single entry per CDR3 protein. Among 75,000 to 80,000 distinct CDR3 sequences, under 80% were seen once, and the ten largest hold more than 80%. Sequenced material: sorted CD4+, CD8+, or CD8+CD57+ T cells (not recorded which) from PBMCs. The receptors were sampled from a human donor with aplastic anemia. The CDR3 runs from the conserved cysteine through the conserved F or W. Each record gives: J gene, D gene, V gene, clone size, CDR3 DNA, CDR3 protein. The D gene is left open where the match is weak. Clone size appears in some rows only: once, few, many, or a class for an expanded clone.

TRBJ2-3,NA,TRBV28,NA,TGTGCCAGCAGTTTTTTGTCGGGCACAGATACGCAGTATTTT,CASSFLSGTDTQYF
TRBJ2-7,NA,TRBV29-1,NA,TGCAGCGTTGAAGGTGTGCCGGGGCTCTACGAGCAGTACTTC,CSVEGVPGLYEQYF
TRBJ1-6,NA,TRBV20-1,NA,TGCAGTGCTAGGGTCGACTCACCCCTCCACTTT,CSARVDSPLHF
TRBJ2-5,NA,TRBV25-1,NA,TGTGCCAGCAGTGATGGGGCCTTATTAAAAGAGACCCAGTACTTC,CASSDGALLKETQYF
TRBJ1-1,TRBD1,TRBV29-1,few,TGCAGCGCGCTCGGGCAGGGGGTCACTGAAGCTTTCTTT,CSALGQGVTEAFF
TRBJ2-1,TRBD2,TRBV7-2,many,TGTGCCAGCAGCTTAGTACTAGCGGGTTCCCGGGGGAATGAGCAGTTCTTC,CASSLVLAGSRGNEQFF
TRBJ1-1,TRBD1,TRBV10-3,NA,TGTGCCACCTCAACCGGGACAGGGGAAGGAGCTTTCTTT,CATSTGTGEGAFF
TRBJ2-7,TRBD1,TRBV2,NA,TGTGCCAGCAGTTACAGGGGTAGGAACGAGCAGTACTTC,CASSYRGRNEQYF
TRBJ1-1,NA,TRBV19,NA,TGTGCCAGTAGTATCGGCGGACCGAGCACTGAAGCTTTCTTT,CASSIGGPSTEAFF
TRBJ2-6,TRBD2,TRBV11-1,NA,TGTGCCAGCAGAGAGAGGGAGGGTTTGCTGGCCAACGTCCTGACTTTC,CASREREGLLANVLTF
TRBJ2-7,TRBD1,TRBV19,NA,TGTGCCAGTAGTGTATGGACAGGGAGTTACGAGCAGTACTTC,CASSVWTGSYEQYF
TRBJ2-1,TRBD1,TRBV2,NA,TGTGCCAGCATACGCCAGGGGGCGTACAATGAGCAGTTCTTC,CASIRQGAYNEQFF
TRBJ2-7,NA,TRBV2,NA,TGTGCCAGCAGTGAAGGACCGCGCTACGAGCAGTACTTC,CASSEGPRYEQYF
TRBJ1-1,NA,TRBV15,few,TGTGCCACCAGCAGGAAACTGGAGAACACTGAAGCTTTCTTT,CATSRKLENTEAFF
TRBJ2-7,NA,TRBV24-1,few,TGTGCCACCAGTGATCGGTTACGGGTACACGAGCAGTACTTC,CATSDRLRVHEQYF
TRBJ2-7,TRBD2,TRBV10-2,once,TGCGCCAGCCGGGGGTTAGCGGGCAACTCCTACGAGCAGTACTTC,CASRGLAGNSYEQYF
TRBJ1-2,NA,TRBV7-9,NA,TGTGCCAGCAGCTTAGCAGGGGGCTATGGCTACACCTTC,CASSLAGGYGYTF
TRBJ2-7,NA,TRBV7-6,few,TGTGCCAGCAGCTTAGGGACAGCGGGGGAGCAGTACTTC,CASSLGTAGEQYF
TRBJ2-5,NA,TRBV19,many,TGTGCCAGTAGTCCGCTATGGGACAATGACGAGACCCAGTACTTC,CASSPLWDNDETQYF
TRBJ1-4,NA,TRBV9,once,TGTGCCAGCAGCGTAGGGCCAGCCACATTTGAAAAACTGTTTTTT,CASSVGPATFEKLFF
TRBJ2-1,TRBD2,TRBV9,few,TGTGCCAGCAGCGTAGGAACTAGCGGGTGGCATGAGCAGTTCTTC,CASSVGTSGWHEQFF
TRBJ1-1,TRBD1,TRBV7-8,few,TGTGCCAGCAGCTTACGACAGGGAGGCACTGAAGCTTTCTTT,CASSLRQGGTEAFF
TRBJ1-1,NA,TRBV10-1,NA,TGCGCCAGCAGCGCGGAAGGAAACACTGAAGCTTTCTTT,CASSAEGNTEAFF
TRBJ2-7,NA,TRBV29-1,NA,TGCAGCGCCATAGTGATGGTCGAGCAGTACTTC,CSAIVMVEQYF
TRBJ2-5,NA,TRBV5-1,NA,TGCGCCAGCAGCTCCGGACAGAGGGGAGAGACCCAGTACTTC,CASSSGQRGETQYF
TRBJ1-6,TRBD1,TRBV20-1,NA,TGCAGTGCCAGACCTGACAGGGCGGACTCACCCCTCCACTTT,CSARPDRADSPLHF
TRBJ2-3,NA,TRBV7-3,NA,TGTGCCAGCAGCTCCTCTTTGGCAGATACGCAGTATTTT,CASSSSLADTQYF